The 19 T cell receptor beta chains below were found in one sample sequenced in a study of cytomegalovirus exposure and HLA in healthy donors. Clones were sequenced by immunoSEQ multiplex PCR, and TCRdb holds only the in-frame ones, with some missing. Among 150,000 or so clones listed, about 82% were seen once. Sequencing was done on a sample of PBMCs. The receptor set was obtained from a human donor in good health.

The genes are TRBV18 and TRBJ2-2, with 9 bases identical to TRBD1. J was trimmed by 4 bases and V by 1 base; bases with no gene match: 7. The CDR3 is 17 amino acids. Germline V gene lookup returns CDR1 KGHSH and CDR2 LQKENI. The CDR3: CASSPLRDRAGTGELFF. DNA for the CDR3: TGTGCCAGCTCACCACTCAGGGACAGGGCCGGCACCGGGGAGCTGTTTTTT.

The V call is TRBV27, the J call TRBJ1-2; 7 nucleotides line up with TRBD1. Unmatched junction bases numbered 8, after V lost 2 bases and J lost 8 bases. CDR1 and CDR2 (germline): MNHEY, SMNVEV (reference sequence). This CDR3 spans 14 amino acids. CDR3 coding DNA: TGTGCCAGCAGTTTACGACAGGGACTTAAGGGCTACACCTTC. It specifies CASSLRQGLKGYTF.

The V call is TRBV29-1, the J call TRBJ2-2; unclear D gene. V lost 3 bases, J lost 0 bases, and 5 bases lay in between. This CDR3 is 13 amino acids long. The germline CDR1 and CDR2 sequences are SQVTM and ANQGSEA. The CDR3 nucleotides read TGCAGCGTTGATACAGCGAACACCGGGGAGCTGTTTTTT. Its protein is CSVDTANTGELFF.

This chain uses TRBV6-5 with TRBJ2-1; TRBD2 agrees at 7 bases. The CDR3 contains 14 residues. Unmatched junction bases numbered 6, after V lost 4 bases and J lost 6 bases. Germline-derived CDR1 and CDR2 are MNHEY and SVGAGI. CDR3 in amino acids: CASSLGGLVNEQFF. The CDR3 bases are TGTGCCAGCAGTTTGGGAGGACTAGTCAATGAGCAGTTCTTC.

This clone was found a few times. The rearrangement links TRBV6-1 to TRBJ2-1; D is unresolved. V gave up 6 bases and J gave up 0 bases, with 9 bases separating them. The V gene's germline CDR1 is MNHNS and CDR2 SASEGT. The CDR3 extends over 14 amino acids. The CDR3: CASRSRSSYNEQFF. DNA of the CDR3: TGTGCCAGCAGATCTAGGAGCTCCTACAATGAGCAGTTCTTC.

V and J are TRBV13 and TRBJ1-5, with D possibly TRBD1 on 5 matching bases. With 5 bases removed from V and 4 bases from J, the gap between germline ends came to 9 bases. Germline-derived CDR1 and CDR2 are PRHDT and FYEKMQ (reference sequence). The CDR3 spans 13 residues. CDR3 nucleotides: TGTGCCAGCAGCCTCACAGGAAATCAGCCCCAGCATTTT. It specifies CASSLTGNQPQHF.

V is TRBV6-1 and J is TRBJ1-4; the match to TRBD1 covers 7 bases. Germline V lookup: CDR1 MNHNS, CDR2 SASEGT. V shed 1 base, J shed 10 bases, and the junction held 12 bases outside the gene matches. This CDR3 is built from 16 residues. The CDR3 sequence: CASSEVPTGYLGKLFF. The CDR3 coding sequence is TGTGCCAGCAGTGAAGTTCCGACAGGGTACCTTGGAAAACTGTTTTTT.

The rearrangement links TRBV28 to TRBJ1-5; 7 bases map to TRBD1. Trimming removed 7 bases from V and 6 bases from J; junction bases left unmatched: 9. This CDR3 spans 14 amino acids. Germline CDR1 is MDHEN and CDR2 is SYDVKM. The CDR3 is CASTPGRGTQPQHF. CDR3 nucleotide sequence: TGTGCCAGCACCCCCGGCAGGGGGACTCAGCCCCAGCATTTT.

The chain has TRBV29-1 and TRBJ1-5; D not certain. This CDR3 comprises 13 residues. The ends were cut back, 0 bases at V and 5 bases at J, with 8 bases in the middle. Germline CDR1 and CDR2: SQVTM and ANQGSEA. In DNA form, the CDR3 reads TGCAGCGTTGAAGATCGAGAAGATCAGCCCCAGCATTTT. Translating it yields CSVEDREDQPQHF.

The CDR3 region is CASSSRDRALDGYTF. The CDR3 region has the DNA TGCGCCAGCAGCTCCCGGGACAGGGCTCTGGATGGCTACACCTTC. The V and J genes are TRBV5-1 and TRBJ1-2; 9 bases agree with TRBD1. The CDR3 has 15 amino acids. Germline loops: CDR1 SGHRS, CDR2 YFSETQ. Trimming removed 3 bases from V and 6 bases from J; junction bases left unmatched: 9.

This clone appeared a single time. This chain links TRBV19 with TRBJ2-7; unclear D gene. Germline lookup yields CDR1 LNHDA and CDR2 SQIVND (reference sequence). The CDR3 loop spans 13 amino acids. V lost 0 bases and J lost 1, with 4 bases in between. Here the CDR3 DNA reads TGTGCCAGTAGTATAGACATGTCCTACGAGCAGTACTTC. The encoded protein is CASSIDMSYEQYF.

The rearrangement links TRBV6-1 to TRBJ1-1, with D uncertain. CDR1 MNHNS and CDR2 SASEGT come from the germline V gene. CDR3 size: 11 residues. V dropped 9 bases and J dropped 1 base, with 6 bases sitting between them. The CDR3 is CASRENTEAFF. Written as DNA, the CDR3 is TGTGCCAGTCGCGAGAACACTGAAGCTTTCTTT.

V and J are TRBV27 and TRBJ2-7, with D perhaps matching TRBD2 (6 bases). The V gene's germline CDR1 is MNHEY and CDR2 SMNVEV (reference sequence). CDR3 length: 14 amino acids. The CDR3 here is CASAGRYRSYEQYF. As DNA, the CDR3 is TGTGCGTCTGCGGGGCGGTACCGCTCCTACGAGCAGTACTTC.

The V gene is TRBV16, the J gene TRBJ1-1; 7 nucleotides line up with TRBD1. The CDR3 length is 13 residues. Germline lookup yields CDR1 KGHSY and CDR2 FQNENV. The V and J ends lost 4 bases and 3 bases, in that order; junction bases with no gene match: 2. The CDR3: CASSRTGDTEAFF. Written as DNA, the CDR3 is TGTGCCAGCAGCCGTACAGGGGACACTGAAGCTTTCTTT.

The rearrangement uses TRBV18 and TRBJ2-7, with 9 nucleotides matching TRBD1. The length of the CDR3 is 17 residues. V lost 5 bases, J lost 1 base, and 12 bases stayed unmatched. Per germline, CDR1 KGHSH and CDR2 LQKENI. The CDR3 spells CASSSSRDRVASYEQYF. The CDR3 DNA reads as TGTGCCAGCTCATCGTCCCGGGACAGGGTTGCGTCCTACGAGCAGTACTTC.

The V gene is TRBV4-3, the J gene TRBJ2-6; 7 nucleotides match TRBD1. The CDR3 has 16 amino acids. V lost 4 bases to trimming and J lost 2 bases; unmatched junction nucleotides: 5. Germline CDR1 reads LGHNA; CDR2 reads YSLEER. CDR3 sequence: CASSPETGTGANVLTF. The CDR3 nucleotides read TGCGCCAGCAGCCCAGAGACAGGGACTGGGGCCAACGTCCTGACTTTC.

The V and J genes are TRBV18 and TRBJ2-7; D ambiguous. The CDR3 is made up of 11 amino acids. V was pared by 6 bases and J by 0 bases, with 3 bases between. Germline V CDR1 and CDR2: KGHSH, LQKENI. The CDR3 spells CASSSSYEQYF. CDR3 coding DNA: TGTGCCAGCTCCAGCTCCTACGAGCAGTACTTC.

This chain connects TRBV5-1 to TRBJ2-2; 11 bases are shared with TRBD2. With V trimmed by 0 bases and J by 5 bases, 3 bases remained unmatched. Germline V gene lookup returns CDR1 SGHRS and CDR2 YFSETQ. This CDR3 comprises 16 residues. The CDR3 protein is CASSLGGLAATGELFF. The CDR3 nucleotides read TGCGCCAGCAGCTTGGGGGGACTAGCGGCGACCGGGGAGCTGTTTTTT.

The chain carries TRBV5-1 and TRBJ2-7; 9 bases fit TRBD1. The CDR3 sequence is 16 residues long. CDR1 and CDR2 (germline): SGHRS, YFSETQ. V dropped 0 bases and J dropped 3; count of bases not matched to a gene: 7. The CDR3 coding sequence is TGCGCCAGCAGCTTGGCCGGCGGACAGGGGAACTACGAGCAGTACTTC. As protein: CASSLAGGQGNYEQYF. The full variable domain, completed using reference TRBV5-1 and TRBJ2-7, is KAGVTQTPRYLIKTRGQQVTLSCSPISGHRSVSWYQQTPGQGLQFLFEYFSETQRNKGNFPGRFSGRQFSNSRSEMNVSTLELGDSALYLCASSLAGGQGNYEQYFGPGTRLTVT.